What follows are 22 T cell receptor beta chains derived from one specimen sequenced in a study of blood T cell repertoires in COVID-19. Using immunoSEQ multiplex PCR, the repertoire was profiled, and TCRdb retains in-frame clones only, with some absent. Among 35,000 or so clones listed, about nine tenths were seen once. The sample consisted of peripheral blood. Every receptor here comes from a human donor in a cohort sampled during active COVID-19.

The V gene is TRBV5-1, the J gene TRBJ1-4; maybe TRBD1 (6 bases). Germline CDR1 and CDR2: SGHRS and YFSETQ. Trimming removed 7 bases at V and 4 bases at J, with 11 bases between. This CDR3 is 13 amino acids long. CDR3: CASQDSLNEKLFF. CDR3 nucleotide sequence: TGCGCCAGCCAGGACAGCCTTAATGAAAAACTGTTTTTT.

The chain recombines TRBV4-3 with TRBJ2-1; 9 positions match TRBD2. The CDR3 contains 15 residues. Trimming at V came to 4 bases and at J to 4 bases, leaving 5 bases not matched to a gene. CDR1 and CDR2 (germline): LGHNA, YSLEER. CDR3 DNA sequence: TGCGCCAGCAGCCCCGGAGCGGGAGGTTACAATGAGCAGTTCTTC. Protein: CASSPGAGGYNEQFF.

The chain recombines TRBV10-3 with TRBJ2-1, with 7 bases fitting TRBD1. Germline CDR1 ENHRY, CDR2 SYGVKD. The CDR3 has 11 residues. Unmatched junction bases numbered 4, after V lost 8 bases and J lost 9 bases. CDR3 amino acids: CAIQTGVEQFF. The DNA for the CDR3 is TGTGCCATCCAAACAGGGGTTGAGCAGTTCTTC.

The gene calls are TRBV5-6 and TRBJ1-2; D remains unclear. CDR1 is SGHDT, CDR2 YYEEEE, per germline. Trimming took off 0 bases at V and 2 bases at J, with 5 bases between the two ends. This CDR3 region has 13 residues. The CDR3 nucleotides read TGTGCCAGCAGCTTGGACAGAAACTATGGCTACACCTTC. This codes for CASSLDRNYGYTF.

The chain couples TRBV6-2 or TRBV6-3 to TRBJ2-1; 8 bases map to TRBD1. The V segment lost 3 bases and the J segment 0 bases; nucleotides outside the gene matches: 19. From germline, CDR1 is MNHEY and CDR2 SVGEGT. This CDR3 region has 21 residues. This chain's CDR3 is CASSYIRWVGRTGSSYNEQFF. CDR3 DNA: TGTGCCAGCAGTTATATCCGTTGGGTTGGGAGGACAGGGTCCTCCTACAATGAGCAGTTCTTC.

The chain combines TRBV4-1 with TRBJ2-1; 10 positions match TRBD2. The CDR3 covers 15 residues. The trim removed 0 bases at V and 9 bases at J, leaving 5 bases unmatched. The germline CDR1 and CDR2 sequences are MGHRA and YSYEKL. The CDR3 coding sequence is TGCGCCAGCAGCCAAGAATTAGCGGGAGGAGGTGAGCAGTTCTTC. Its translation: CASSQELAGGGEQFF.

This clone is a singleton in its sample. This sequence joins TRBV7-9 and TRBJ1-1; 7 bases line up with TRBD1. Trimming at V came to 2 bases and at J to 3 bases, leaving 12 bases not matched to a gene. The germline V gene has CDR1 SEHNR and CDR2 FQNEAQ (reference sequence). The CDR3 spans 17 residues. CDR3 DNA sequence: TGTGCCAGCAGCTTACGTGTGTATAGGGGGCCCCACACTGAAGCTTTCTTT. Its protein product is CASSLRVYRGPHTEAFF.

The gene calls are TRBV9 and TRBJ2-7, with 10 bases matching TRBD1. The V gene's germline CDR1 is SGDLS and CDR2 YYNGEE. The CDR3 has 15 amino acids. V gave up 3 bases and J gave up 7 bases; unmatched junction bases: 10. CDR3 nucleotides: TGTGCCAGCAGCGCCCTTACCGGGACAGGGGATGAGCAGTACTTC. It is translated as CASSALTGTGDEQYF.

V and J are TRBV6-5 and TRBJ2-3; 10 bases are a match to TRBD1. Per the germline V gene, CDR1 is MNHEY and CDR2 is SVGAGI. CDR3 length: 14 residues. Trimming took 2 bases from V and 4 from J; bases not matched to a gene: 0. The CDR3 protein is CASSYGTGADTQYF. The CDR3 DNA sequence: TGTGCCAGCAGTTACGGGACAGGGGCAGATACGCAGTATTTT.

The chain carries TRBV15 and TRBJ2-1; tentatively, D is TRBD2 (5 bases). The CDR3 totals 15 residues. V was pared by 1 base and J by 6 bases, with 13 bases between. Germline CDR1 LNHNV, CDR2 YYDKDF (reference sequence). The CDR3 region has the DNA TGTGCCACCAGCAGAGCCTACGAGGGTGTCAATGAGCAGTTCTTC. Translation gives CATSRAYEGVNEQFF.

The chain employs TRBV11-2 and TRBJ2-7; D call uncertain. CDR3 size: 14 residues. V was pared by 2 bases and J by 0 bases, with 8 bases between. Germline loops: CDR1 SGHAT, CDR2 FQNNGV. The CDR3 DNA reads as TGTGCCAGCAGCTTAAGCCACAGCTCCTACGAGCAGTACTTC. Translated, it gives CASSLSHSSYEQYF.

This clone was seen a few times. This chain uses TRBV5-1 with TRBJ2-7; D possibly corresponds to TRBD1 (5 bases). Trimming stripped 2 bases from V and 0 bases from J, with 12 bases between. The germline V gene encodes CDR1 SGHRS and CDR2 YFSETQ. The CDR3 extends over 15 amino acids. For the CDR3, the DNA is TGCGCCAGCAGCTTACTGGACACGAACTCCTACGAGCAGTACTTC. It is translated as CASSLLDTNSYEQYF.

CDR3 coding DNA: TGCAGTGCTAGAGGAGACACTGAAGCTTTCTTT. Translated, it gives CSARGDTEAFF. This chain joins TRBV20-1 and TRBJ1-1; no clear D gene. The CDR3 extends over 11 amino acids. CDR1 is DFQATT and CDR2 is SNEGSKA in the germline V gene (reference sequence). Trimming cost V 1 base and J 3 bases, with 3 bases left between them.

The chain has TRBV19 and TRBJ2-5, with 7 bases identical to TRBD2. The length of the CDR3 is 15 residues. Looked up from germline, CDR1 is LNHDA and CDR2 is SQIVND (reference sequence). Trimming at V came to 4 bases and at J to 1 base, leaving 6 bases not matched to a gene. CDR3 sequence (DNA): TGTGCCAGTAGTAATGGGCGGGAGCTCCAAGAGACCCAGTACTTC. Amino acids: CASSNGRELQETQYF.

V gene TRBV3-1 (or the pseudogene TRBV3-2) combines with J gene TRBJ2-7; TRBD2 matches at 7 bases. Trimming removed 4 bases from V and 2 bases from J; junction bases left unmatched: 8. The length of the CDR3 is 15 residues. Germline lookup yields CDR1 LGHDT and CDR2 YNNKEL (reference sequence). The chain's CDR3 is CASSPSMGGAYEQYF. For the CDR3, the DNA is TGTGCCAGCAGCCCGTCTATGGGAGGGGCCTACGAGCAGTACTTC.

The genes are TRBV5-6 and TRBJ1-2; TRBD1 aligns across 10 bases. The CDR3 is 16 residues long. V dropped 6 bases and J dropped 2; count of bases not matched to a gene: 10. The germline CDR1 and CDR2 sequences are SGHDT and YYEEEE. The CDR3 loop is CASTRTGGSENYGYTF. Written as DNA, the CDR3 is TGTGCCAGCACTAGGACAGGGGGTTCCGAAAACTATGGCTACACCTTC.

The rearrangement uses TRBV28 and TRBJ2-7; 7 nucleotides align to TRBD1. Trimming at V came to 7 bases and at J to 6 bases, leaving 15 bases not matched to a gene. CDR3 length: 15 amino acids. CDR1 and CDR2 (germline): MDHEN, SYDVKM. CDR3 sequence: CASTRGGASNGEQYF. The CDR3 DNA sequence: TGTGCCAGCACCCGAGGGGGCGCCAGTAATGGCGAGCAGTACTTC.

V usage is TRBV7-9 and J usage is TRBJ2-3; TRBD1 matches 8 bases. Germline lookup yields CDR1 SEHNR and CDR2 FQNEAQ (reference sequence). This CDR3 has 15 residues. With V trimmed by 6 bases and J by 5 bases, 10 bases remained unmatched. CDR3 sequence (DNA): TGTGCCAGCAGTTACAGACAGGGGATAAAAGATACGCAGTATTTT. It translates to CASSYRQGIKDTQYF.

This clone occurred once. The V call is TRBV29-1, the J call TRBJ1-5; weak D call: TRBD1 (6 bases). The CDR3 is 13 residues long. Germline V lookup: CDR1 SQVTM, CDR2 ANQGSEA. Trimming removed 6 bases at V and 2 bases at J, with 11 bases between. This chain's CDR3 is CSVEQGRNQPQHF. CDR3 sequence (DNA): TGCAGCGTGGAACAGGGTCGCAATCAGCCCCAGCATTTT.

Here the CDR3 reads CASSQEGVGRAGIQYF. CDR3 coding DNA: TGCGCCAGCAGCCAAGAGGGTGTCGGGAGGGCGGGCATTCAGTACTTC. V usage is TRBV4-1 and J usage is TRBJ2-4; 8 nucleotides align to TRBD2. Trimming cost V 0 bases and J 9 bases; bases outside gene matches: 10. The germline V gene has CDR1 MGHRA and CDR2 YSYEKL. This CDR3 has 16 residues.

For this clone: The identical CDR3 is also encoded by other nucleotide sequences in the sample. The chain is built from TRBV21-1 and TRBJ1-5; the listed D gene, TRBD1, was not tested against the DNA. TRBV21-1 is listed as a pseudogene. The CDR3 consists of 19 residues. CDR3 amino acids: CASTHPGTGAYGSNQPQHF. In DNA, the CDR3 is TGTGCCAGCACCCACCCCGGGACAGGCGCCTATGGTAGCAATCAGCCCCAGCATTTT.

The chain is built from TRBV30 and TRBJ1-1; D might be TRBD1 (5 bases). Germline V CDR1 and CDR2: GTSNPN, SVGIG (reference sequence). V was pared by 0 bases and J by 7 bases, with 15 bases between. This CDR3 has 14 amino acids. The CDR3, as DNA: TGTGCCTGGAGTGTACAAGGCCAAAGGGGTGAAGCTTTCTTT. Its protein product is CAWSVQGQRGEAFF. Supplemented by reference TRBV30 and TRBJ1-1, the full variable domain reads SQTIHQWPATLVQPVGSPLSLECTVEGTSNPNLYWYRQAAGRGLQLLFYSVGIGQISSEVPQNLSASRPQDRQFILSSKKLLLSDSGFYLCAWSVQGQRGEAFFGQGTRLTVV.